This T cell receptor beta chain comes out of a study of cytomegalovirus exposure and HLA in healthy donors. Findings and limits, study-wide: In a later analysis, TCR beta V- and J-gene trimming showed a link to a missense DCLRE1C variant. TRBV6-2, TRBV6-3 and other indistinguishable V segments were excluded. 16,951 TCR beta sequences were associated with HLA alleles at 0.05 false discovery rate in a later analysis.

60 Vbeta and 13 Jbeta primers were used in PCR. Sequenced by immunoSEQ multiplex PCR; TCRdb stores in-frame clones only, minus some. The top ten clones hold about 7.9% of a sample with approximately 160,000 clones, 60% to 85% of them seen once. As to this clone: Antigen: not known.

Germline CDR1 SGHDT, CDR2 YYEEEE. The ends were cut back, 4 bases at V and 3 bases at J, with 14 bases in the middle. CDR3 length: 15 residues. This clonotype was obtained from a male donor in good health and CMV-seropositive. The chain couples TRBV5-6 to TRBJ1-3; no clear D. The sample was PBMCs. The CDR3 spells CASSPAGAIGNTIYF. As DNA, the CDR3 is TGTGCCAGCAGCCCCGCGGGAGCAATTGGAAACACCATATATTTT.